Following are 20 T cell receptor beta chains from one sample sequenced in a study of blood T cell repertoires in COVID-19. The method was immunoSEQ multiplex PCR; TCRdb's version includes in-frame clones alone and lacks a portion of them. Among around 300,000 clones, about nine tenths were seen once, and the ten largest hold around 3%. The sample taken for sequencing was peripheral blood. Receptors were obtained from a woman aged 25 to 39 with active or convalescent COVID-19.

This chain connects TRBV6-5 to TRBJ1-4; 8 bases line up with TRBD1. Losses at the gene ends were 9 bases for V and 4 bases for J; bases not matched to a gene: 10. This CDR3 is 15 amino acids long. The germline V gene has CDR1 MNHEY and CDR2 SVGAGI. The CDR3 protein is CASRRDRILNEKLFF. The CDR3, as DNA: TGTGCCAGTCGTAGGGACAGGATTCTTAATGAAAAACTGTTTTTT.

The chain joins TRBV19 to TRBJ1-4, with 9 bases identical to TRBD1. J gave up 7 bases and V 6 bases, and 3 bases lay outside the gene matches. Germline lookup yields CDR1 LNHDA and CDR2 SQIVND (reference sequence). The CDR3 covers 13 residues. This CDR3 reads CASRDRGIEKLFF. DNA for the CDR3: TGTGCCAGTAGAGACAGGGGGATTGAAAAACTGTTTTTT.

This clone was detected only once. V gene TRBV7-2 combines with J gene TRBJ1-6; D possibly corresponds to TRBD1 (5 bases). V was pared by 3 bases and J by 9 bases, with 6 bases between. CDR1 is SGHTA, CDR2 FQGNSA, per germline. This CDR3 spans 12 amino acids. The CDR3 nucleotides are TGTGCCAGCAGCTTCGGGGGTTCACCCCTCCACTTT. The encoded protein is CASSFGGSPLHF.

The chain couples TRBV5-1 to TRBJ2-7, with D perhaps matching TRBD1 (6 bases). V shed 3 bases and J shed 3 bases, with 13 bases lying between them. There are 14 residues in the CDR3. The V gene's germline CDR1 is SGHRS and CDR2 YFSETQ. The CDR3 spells CASSSNGQYYEQYF. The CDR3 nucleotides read TGCGCCAGCAGCTCCAACGGACAGTACTACGAGCAGTACTTC.

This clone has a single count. The CDR3 coding sequence is TGTGCCAGCAGTTACCCTGGGACTAGCGAGGAGACCCAGTACTTC. Protein: CASSYPGTSEETQYF. The rearrangement links TRBV6-6 to TRBJ2-5, with 10 bases lining up with TRBD2. With V trimmed by 2 bases and J by 5 bases, 5 bases remained unmatched. Germline V gene sequence: CDR1 MNHNY, CDR2 SVGAGI (reference sequence). This CDR3 spans 15 amino acids.

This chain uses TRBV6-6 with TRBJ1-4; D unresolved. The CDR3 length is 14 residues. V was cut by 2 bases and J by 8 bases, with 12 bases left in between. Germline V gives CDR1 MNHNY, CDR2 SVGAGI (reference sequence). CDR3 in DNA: TGTGCCAGCAGTTACGATTCAAGGGAGGAAAAACTGTTTTTT. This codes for CASSYDSREEKLFF.

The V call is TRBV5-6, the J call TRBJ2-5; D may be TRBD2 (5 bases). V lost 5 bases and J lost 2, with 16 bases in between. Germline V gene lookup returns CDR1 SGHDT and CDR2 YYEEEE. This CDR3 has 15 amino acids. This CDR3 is CASRPTSYPQETQYF. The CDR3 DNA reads TGTGCCAGCAGGCCCACTAGTTACCCTCAAGAGACCCAGTACTTC.

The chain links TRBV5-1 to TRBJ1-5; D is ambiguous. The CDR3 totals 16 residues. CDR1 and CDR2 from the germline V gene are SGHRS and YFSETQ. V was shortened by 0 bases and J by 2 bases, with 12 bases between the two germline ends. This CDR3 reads CASSLGGEGGNQPQHF. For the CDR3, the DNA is TGCGCCAGCAGCTTGGGGGGTGAGGGAGGCAATCAGCCCCAGCATTTT.

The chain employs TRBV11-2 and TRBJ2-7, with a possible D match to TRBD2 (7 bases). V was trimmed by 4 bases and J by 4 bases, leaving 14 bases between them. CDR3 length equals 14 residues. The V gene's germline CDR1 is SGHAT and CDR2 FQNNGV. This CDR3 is CASSWGGTIYEQYF. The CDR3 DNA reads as TGTGCCAGCAGCTGGGGGGGCACGATTTACGAGCAGTACTTC. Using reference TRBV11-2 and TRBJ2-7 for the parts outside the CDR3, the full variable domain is EAGVAQSPRYKIIEKRQSVAFWCNPISGHATLYWYQQILGQGPKLLIQFQNNGVVDDSQLPKDRFSAERLKGVDSTLKIQPAKLEDSAVYLCASSWGGTIYEQYFGPGTRLTVT.

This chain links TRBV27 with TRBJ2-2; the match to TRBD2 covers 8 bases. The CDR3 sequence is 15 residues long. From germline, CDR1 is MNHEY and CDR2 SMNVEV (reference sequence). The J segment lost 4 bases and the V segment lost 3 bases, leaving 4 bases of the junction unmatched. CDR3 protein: CASSFKRGSTGELFF. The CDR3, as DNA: TGTGCCAGCAGTTTCAAGCGGGGGTCCACCGGGGAGCTGTTTTTT.

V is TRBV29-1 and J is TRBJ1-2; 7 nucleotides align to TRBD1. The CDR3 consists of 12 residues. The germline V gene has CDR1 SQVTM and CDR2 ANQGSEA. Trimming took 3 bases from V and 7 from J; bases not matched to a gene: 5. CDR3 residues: CSVDRGRFGYTF. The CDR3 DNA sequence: TGCAGCGTTGATAGGGGGCGGTTTGGCTACACCTTC.

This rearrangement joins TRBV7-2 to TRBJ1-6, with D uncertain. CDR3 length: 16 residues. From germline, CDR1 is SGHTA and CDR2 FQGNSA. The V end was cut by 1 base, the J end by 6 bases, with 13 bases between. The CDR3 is CASSLVMDGGNSPLHF. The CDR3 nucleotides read TGTGCCAGCAGCTTAGTAATGGACGGAGGTAATTCACCCCTCCACTTT.

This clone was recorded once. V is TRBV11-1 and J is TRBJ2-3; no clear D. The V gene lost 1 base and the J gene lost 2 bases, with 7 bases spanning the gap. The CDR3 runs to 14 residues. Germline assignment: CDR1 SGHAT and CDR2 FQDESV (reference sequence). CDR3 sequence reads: CASSLDRITDTQYF. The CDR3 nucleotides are TGTGCCAGCAGCTTAGACAGAATCACAGATACGCAGTATTTT.

CDR3 nucleotide sequence: TGTGCCAGCTCACCTCTGCAGGGCGCTCGCGGCACTGAAGCTTTCTTT. Its translation is CASSPLQGARGTEAFF. The V and J genes are TRBV18 and TRBJ1-1; possible D gene TRBD1, 5 bases. The ends were cut back, 3 bases at V and 4 bases at J, with 18 bases in the middle. The length of the CDR3 is 16 residues. Germline lookup yields CDR1 KGHSH and CDR2 LQKENI.

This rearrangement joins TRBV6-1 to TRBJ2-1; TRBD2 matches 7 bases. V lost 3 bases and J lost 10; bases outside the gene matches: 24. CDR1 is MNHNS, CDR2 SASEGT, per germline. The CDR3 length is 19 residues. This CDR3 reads CASSDLRWRRDYPTEEQFF. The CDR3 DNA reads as TGTGCCAGCAGTGATTTAAGGTGGAGGAGGGACTACCCTACAGAAGAGCAGTTCTTC.

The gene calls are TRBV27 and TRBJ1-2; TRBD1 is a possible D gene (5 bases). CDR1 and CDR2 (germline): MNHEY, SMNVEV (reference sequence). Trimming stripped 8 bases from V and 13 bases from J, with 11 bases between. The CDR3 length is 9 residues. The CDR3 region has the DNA TGTGCCAGCCCGGGGGACTCCACCTTC. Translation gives CASPGDSTF.

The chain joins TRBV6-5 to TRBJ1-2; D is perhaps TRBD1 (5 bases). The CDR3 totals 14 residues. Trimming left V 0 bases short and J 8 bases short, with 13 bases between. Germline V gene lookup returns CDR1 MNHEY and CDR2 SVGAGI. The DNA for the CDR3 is TGTGCCAGCAGTTACTCTCCGGCAGGGTGGGGCTACACCTTC. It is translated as CASSYSPAGWGYTF.

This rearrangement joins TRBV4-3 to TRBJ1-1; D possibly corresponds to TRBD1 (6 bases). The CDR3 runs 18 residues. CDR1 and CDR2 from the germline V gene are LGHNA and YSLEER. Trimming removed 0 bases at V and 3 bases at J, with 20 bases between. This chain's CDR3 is CASSQDGGQGKADTEAFF. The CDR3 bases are TGCGCCAGCAGCCAAGATGGGGGCCAGGGGAAGGCGGACACTGAAGCTTTCTTT.

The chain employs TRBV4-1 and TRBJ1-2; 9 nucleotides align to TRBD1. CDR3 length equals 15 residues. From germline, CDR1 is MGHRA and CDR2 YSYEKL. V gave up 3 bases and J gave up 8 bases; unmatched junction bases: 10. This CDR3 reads CASSQPWDRERGYTF. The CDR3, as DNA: TGCGCCAGCAGCCAGCCATGGGACAGGGAGAGAGGCTACACCTTC.

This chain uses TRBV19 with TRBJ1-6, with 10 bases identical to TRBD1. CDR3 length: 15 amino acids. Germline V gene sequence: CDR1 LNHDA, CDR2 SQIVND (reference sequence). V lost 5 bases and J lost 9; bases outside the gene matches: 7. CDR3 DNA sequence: TGTGCCAGTAGTTGGACAGGGGGTGTTGGTTCACCCCTCCACTTT. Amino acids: CASSWTGGVGSPLHF.